These 25 T cell receptor beta chains were all obtained from the same sample, sequenced in a study of cytomegalovirus exposure and HLA in healthy donors. PCR employed 60 Vbeta and 13 Jbeta primers. TCRdb's table, derived via immunoSEQ multiplex PCR, lists solely in-frame clones and lacks some. The table has about 160,000 clones, around 80% seen once; the top ten hold more than 1%. The sequenced sample consisted of PBMCs. These receptors originate from a boy aged 2-15 years in good health and CMV-seronegative.

The chain carries TRBV11-2 and TRBJ1-2; D is perhaps TRBD1 (6 bases). CDR3 size: 13 residues. Germline values: CDR1 SGHAT, CDR2 FQNNGV. Trimming shortened V by 2 bases and J by 7 bases, and 11 bases separated the two germline ends. The CDR3 DNA reads TGTGCCAGCAGCTTACCAGGGGCCGGTGGCTACACCTTC. Its translation is CASSLPGAGGYTF.

The genes are TRBV5-4 and TRBJ1-2, with 12 bases matching TRBD1. Per the germline V gene, CDR1 is SGHNT and CDR2 is YYREEE (reference sequence). V lost 3 bases to trimming and J lost 7 bases; unmatched junction nucleotides: 7. CDR3 size: 15 residues. CDR3: CASSSPGQGAGGYTF. DNA of the CDR3: TGTGCCAGCAGCTCACCGGGACAGGGGGCTGGTGGCTACACCTTC.

The J gene is TRBJ2-5, the V gene TRBV4-2; D not resolved. CDR3 length: 15 amino acids. Trimming pared 0 bases from V and 4 bases from J, leaving 12 bases between. Germline values: CDR1 LGHNA, CDR2 YNFKEQ. CDR3 protein: CASSQDWSNGETQYF. The CDR3 DNA reads as TGTGCCAGCAGCCAAGATTGGAGTAATGGAGAGACCCAGTACTTC.

The chain's CDR3 is CASSSYSLQGRSEQYF. For the CDR3, the DNA is TGTGCCAGCAGTTCCTACTCCCTTCAGGGAAGGTCCGAGCAGTACTTC. The chain combines TRBV27 with TRBJ2-7; D may be TRBD1 (5 bases). V was cut by 4 bases and J by 6 bases, with 22 bases left in between. Germline V gives CDR1 MNHEY, CDR2 SMNVEV (reference sequence). The CDR3 extends over 16 amino acids.

The rearrangement links TRBV1 to TRBJ2-2; the listed D gene, TRBD2, was not tested against the DNA. TRBV1 is an annotated pseudogene. CDR3 length equals 16 residues. CDR3 amino acids: CTSSLVAGGRTGELFF. In DNA, the CDR3 is TGCACCAGCAGCCTCGTAGCGGGGGGGCGTACCGGGGAGCTGTTTTTT.

The chain carries TRBV4-1 and TRBJ1-2; D call uncertain. This CDR3 has 14 residues. Germline values: CDR1 MGHRA, CDR2 YSYEKL. The V and J ends lost 1 base and 4 bases respectively, with 10 bases between them. The CDR3 here is CASSQGGLPYGYTF. In DNA form, the CDR3 reads TGCGCCAGCAGCCAAGGCGGACTACCCTATGGCTACACCTTC.

The chain couples TRBV5-1 to TRBJ2-5, with 7 bases matching TRBD1. This CDR3 has 14 residues. Trimming took 9 bases from V and 4 from J; bases not matched to a gene: 12. In germline, CDR1 is SGHRS, CDR2 YFSETQ. The CDR3 bases are TGCGCCACCTCGCCAGGACAGGCCCCAGAGACCCAGTACTTC. Translating gives CATSPGQAPETQYF. Full variable domain (outside the CDR3, taken from reference TRBV5-1 and TRBJ2-5): KAGVTQTPRYLIKTRGQQVTLSCSPISGHRSVSWYQQTPGQGLQFLFEYFSETQRNKGNFPGRFSGRQFSNSRSEMNVSTLELGDSALYLCATSPGQAPETQYFGPGTRLLVL.

This chain uses TRBV10-3 with TRBJ1-1; tentatively, D is TRBD1 (5 bases). This CDR3 is 13 amino acids long. Germline CDR1 is ENHRY and CDR2 is SYGVKD. Trimming stripped 2 bases from V and 2 bases from J, with 6 bases between. The CDR3 spells CAISEGHNTEAFF. Written as DNA, the CDR3 is TGTGCCATCAGTGAGGGACACAACACTGAAGCTTTCTTT.

The CDR3, as DNA: TGTGCCAGCAGCTTGTTTGGGACAGGGGTCGGCGGGGAGCTGTTTTTT. This encodes CASSLFGTGVGGELFF. The genes are TRBV5-6 and TRBJ2-2; 10 nucleotides align to TRBD1. The germline V gene has CDR1 SGHDT and CDR2 YYEEEE. V shed 1 base and J 7 bases; nucleotides not matched to a gene: 7. This CDR3 is 16 amino acids long. The full variable domain, with the rest looked up from reference TRBV5-6 and TRBJ2-2, is DAGVTQSPTHLIKTRGQQVTLRCSPKSGHDTVSWYQQALGQGPQFIFQYYEEEERQRGNFPDRFSGHQFPNYSSELNVNALLLGDSALYLCASSLFGTGVGGELFFGEGSRLTVL.

The rearrangement links TRBV19 to TRBJ2-1; possibly TRBD1 for D (7 bases). Deletions cut 4 bases from V and 8 bases from J, with 24 bases between. Germline-derived CDR1 and CDR2 are LNHDA and SQIVND (reference sequence). This CDR3 comprises 17 residues. The CDR3 is CASSRGPRGASADEQFF. The CDR3 DNA sequence: TGTGCCAGTAGTAGGGGCCCCAGGGGGGCGAGTGCCGATGAGCAGTTCTTC.

This clone was recorded a few times. This rearrangement joins TRBV6-1 to TRBJ2-7, with D hard to call. The V gene lost 5 bases and the J gene lost 5 bases, with 10 bases spanning the gap. The CDR3 consists of 12 residues. Germline CDR1 reads MNHNS; CDR2 reads SASEGT. In nucleotides, the CDR3 is TGTGCCAGCAGTCTGACGGGTGACGAGCAGTACTTC. It is translated as CASSLTGDEQYF.

The chain is built from TRBV4-3 and TRBJ1-2, with 8 bases identical to TRBD1. The germline V gene has CDR1 LGHNA and CDR2 YSLEER. This CDR3 has 13 amino acids. V gave up 4 bases and J gave up 9 bases; unmatched junction bases: 7. The CDR3 DNA sequence: TGCGCCAGCAGCCTCAACAGGGGGGAGAGCTACACCTTC. Translated, it gives CASSLNRGESYTF.

This sequence joins TRBV7-2 and TRBJ2-2; 7 bases align to TRBD1. V shed 4 bases, J shed 9 bases, and the junction held 14 bases outside the gene matches. CDR3 length equals 16 residues. CDR1 SGHTA and CDR2 FQGNSA come from the germline V gene. The CDR3 nucleotides are TGTGCCAGCAGCTGGACAGGAGTGCTTTTAGACCGGGAGCTGTTTTTT. It is translated as CASSWTGVLLDRELFF.

The chain combines TRBV29-1 with TRBJ1-1, with 11 nucleotides matching TRBD1. The CDR3 spans 15 residues. With 2 bases clipped from V and 5 bases from J, the junction kept 7 bases outside the gene matches. The germline gives CDR1 SQVTM, CDR2 ANQGSEA. The CDR3 protein is CSVERTGGMSTEAFF. The CDR3 nucleotides are TGCAGCGTTGAAAGGACAGGGGGCATGAGTACTGAAGCTTTCTTT.

The chain uses TRBV4-1 and TRBJ1-4; no firm D call. The CDR3 covers 13 residues. Germline loops: CDR1 MGHRA, CDR2 YSYEKL. Trimming took off 4 bases at V and 0 bases at J, with 3 bases between the two ends. The CDR3 DNA follows: TGCGCCAGCAGCCTAACAACTAATGAAAAACTGTTTTTT. It encodes CASSLTTNEKLFF.

This clone has just one count. The V gene is TRBV5-1, the J gene TRBJ2-1; 8 nucleotides match TRBD2. The CDR3 has 16 amino acids. V shed 3 bases and J 5 bases; nucleotides not matched to a gene: 10. The V gene's germline CDR1 is SGHRS and CDR2 YFSETQ. CDR3 protein: CASSWRSAGGHNEQFF. The CDR3 DNA reads as TGCGCCAGCAGCTGGCGGTCGGCGGGGGGCCACAATGAGCAGTTCTTC.

The CDR3 protein is CAISVSSGGARYEQFF. The CDR3 DNA reads as TGTGCCATCAGTGTATCAAGCGGGGGGGCACGATATGAGCAGTTCTTC. V usage is TRBV10-3 and J usage is TRBJ2-1, with 10 bases aligning to TRBD2. Germline V gene lookup returns CDR1 ENHRY and CDR2 SYGVKD. After removal of 4 bases from V and 8 bases from J, the junction contained 11 bases not matched to a gene. The CDR3 sequence is 16 residues long.

This chain links TRBV5-5 with TRBJ1-2; D not resolved. Germline lookup yields CDR1 SGHKS and CDR2 YYEKEE (reference sequence). The CDR3 loop spans 15 amino acids. Trimming took off 0 bases at V and 3 bases at J, with 12 bases between the two ends. The CDR3 spells CASSLVRLQDYGYTF. CDR3 DNA: TGTGCCAGCAGCTTGGTGCGGCTCCAAGACTATGGCTACACCTTC.

The chain carries TRBV6-1 and TRBJ1-2, with 9 nucleotides matching TRBD1. Losses at the gene ends were 4 bases for V and 6 bases for J; bases not matched to a gene: 3. This CDR3 is 13 amino acids long. Germline V CDR1 and CDR2: MNHNS, SASEGT. For the CDR3, the DNA is TGTGCCAGCAGTGTGGGGACAGGGAATGGCTACACCTTC. Its translation: CASSVGTGNGYTF.

The chain is built from TRBV10-3 and TRBJ2-1; D gene unclear. The CDR3 spans 16 residues. CDR1 is ENHRY, CDR2 SYGVKD, per germline. V lost 3 bases to trimming and J lost 9 bases, with 21 bases between them. CDR3 DNA sequence: TGTGCCATCAGTGAAGCCCCGTCGAGGCAGTCGGGTGAGCAGTTCTTC. Translated, it gives CAISEAPSRQSGEQFF.

The chain combines TRBV25-1 with TRBJ1-5; D is possibly TRBD1 (5 bases). Trimming took off 4 bases at V and 7 bases at J, with 11 bases between the two ends. Per the germline V gene, CDR1 is MGHDK and CDR2 is SYGVNS. The CDR3 spans 13 residues. This chain's CDR3 is CASSAQGGQPQHF. CDR3 nucleotide sequence: TGTGCCAGCAGTGCCCAGGGAGGCCAGCCCCAGCATTTT.

The rearrangement uses TRBV18 and TRBJ2-5, with 8 bases that match TRBD2. Germline CDR1 is KGHSH and CDR2 is LQKENI. V dropped 5 bases and J dropped 5; count of bases not matched to a gene: 10. The CDR3 loop spans 15 amino acids. In DNA, the CDR3 is TGTGCCAGCTCATCTTCGGGAGGGGCGGAGGAGACCCAGTACTTC. This encodes CASSSSGGAEETQYF.

The rearrangement links TRBV11-2 to TRBJ2-3, with 10 bases lining up with TRBD2. V was clipped by 5 bases and J by 1 base; unmatched bases: 3. In germline, CDR1 is SGHAT, CDR2 FQNNGV. The length of the CDR3 is 15 residues. The CDR3 loop reads CASSITSGGTDTQYF. CDR3 nucleotide sequence: TGTGCCAGCAGCATCACTAGCGGGGGCACAGATACGCAGTATTTT.

The chain has TRBV5-6 and TRBJ2-1; 10 nucleotides align to TRBD2. After removal of 4 bases from V and 6 bases from J, the junction contained 4 bases not matched to a gene. The CDR3 is 14 residues long. Germline CDR1 reads SGHDT; CDR2 reads YYEEEE. CDR3 DNA sequence: TGTGCCAGCAGCGGGAGCGGGAGGGCCAATGAGCAGTTCTTC. Encoded protein: CASSGSGRANEQFF.

The chain's CDR3 is CASSFRGDLSYEQYV. DNA for the CDR3: TGTGCCAGCAGTTTCAGGGGGGATCTTTCCTACGAGCAGTACGTC. This sequence joins TRBV27 and TRBJ2-7, with a weak D call TRBD1 (7 bases). There are 15 residues in the CDR3. V was shortened by 3 bases and J by 1 base, with 13 bases between the two germline ends. Germline V lookup: CDR1 MNHEY, CDR2 SMNVEV (reference sequence).